These 26 T cell receptor beta chains share one sample of origin, sequenced in a study of blood T cell repertoires in COVID-19. Generated by immunoSEQ multiplex PCR, the TCRdb table keeps only in-frame clones and is missing some. The sample includes around 70,000 clones, around 80% seen only once; the top ten take approximately 5%. Sample: peripheral blood. Receptors were obtained from a woman of 80 years or more with active or convalescent COVID-19.

The rearrangement links TRBV7-9 to TRBJ1-1, with D maybe TRBD1 (5 bases). Germline V gives CDR1 SEHNR, CDR2 FQNEAQ (reference sequence). This CDR3 region has 12 residues. Trimming cost V 5 bases and J 8 bases, with 12 bases left between them. The CDR3 region is CASSLSNREAFF. DNA for the CDR3: TGTGCCAGCAGCCTCTCGAACAGGGAAGCTTTCTTT.

The CDR3 region is CASSDIPQGGEQYF. CDR3 DNA sequence: TGTGCCAGCAGTGATATCCCCCAGGGAGGAGAGCAGTACTTC. J is TRBJ2-7 and V is TRBV2; D is perhaps TRBD2 (6 bases). Between the trimmed V and J ends, which lost 3 bases and 7 bases, there was a span of 16 bases. In germline, CDR1 is SNHLY, CDR2 FYNNEI. The CDR3 sequence is 14 residues long.

This clone has just one count. V and J are TRBV18 and TRBJ1-2; 10 bases match TRBD1. This CDR3 is built from 18 residues. Per germline, CDR1 KGHSH and CDR2 LQKENI. Trimming cost V 2 bases and J 0 bases; bases outside gene matches: 9. The CDR3 DNA sequence: TGTGCCAGCTCACCAATCCTAGGACAGGGGGACTCTAACTATGGCTACACCTTC. Translated, it gives CASSPILGQGDSNYGYTF.

The chain is built from TRBV3-1 (or the pseudogene TRBV3-2) and TRBJ1-2; 11 nucleotides agree with TRBD1. The J segment lost 4 bases and the V segment lost 4 bases, leaving 5 bases of the junction unmatched. The CDR3 covers 15 residues. The germline CDR1 and CDR2 sequences are LGHDT and YNNKEL (reference sequence). DNA of the CDR3: TGTGCCAGCAGCCCTCGGACAGGGGGCGCCTATGGCTACACCTTC. Its translation is CASSPRTGGAYGYTF.

The chain links TRBV30 to TRBJ1-1, with 9 positions matching TRBD1. V gave up 5 bases and J gave up 0 bases; unmatched junction bases: 10. This CDR3 region has 16 residues. The germline gives CDR1 GTSNPN, CDR2 SVGIG (reference sequence). CDR3 sequence: CAWLVGQGLMNTEAFF. For the CDR3, the DNA is TGTGCCTGGCTAGTCGGACAGGGGCTCATGAACACTGAAGCTTTCTTT.

The chain joins TRBV7-9 to TRBJ1-3; D is uncertain. The V gene's germline CDR1 is SEHNR and CDR2 FQNEAQ (reference sequence). The CDR3 sequence is 17 residues long. The ends were cut back, 4 bases at V and 0 bases at J, with 16 bases in the middle. CDR3 DNA sequence: TGTGCCAGCAGCTCGCAAACCGACCTAGTCTCTGGAAACACCATATATTTT. Translation: CASSSQTDLVSGNTIYF.

This rearrangement joins TRBV23-1 to TRBJ1-5; D is unclear. TRBV23-1 is an ORF; its function is uncertain. The CDR3 is 14 residues long. V lost 1 base and J lost 4, with 8 bases in between. CDR3 bases: TGCGCCAGCAGTCAATTAAACGGTAATCAGCCCCAGCATTTT. This translates into CASSQLNGNQPQHF.

The chain employs TRBV19 and TRBJ2-7; 8 bases agree with TRBD1. V shed 4 bases, J shed 2 bases, and the junction held 13 bases outside the gene matches. The CDR3 consists of 17 residues. Germline V gene sequence: CDR1 LNHDA, CDR2 SQIVND (reference sequence). CDR3 protein: CASSTISGQASPYEQYF. For the CDR3, the DNA is TGTGCCAGTAGTACCATCTCGGGACAGGCTAGCCCCTACGAGCAGTACTTC.

The rearrangement joins TRBV6-2 or TRBV6-3 to TRBJ2-3; the D gene is possibly TRBD1 (6 bases). Germline assignment: CDR1 MNHEY and CDR2 SVGEGT. The CDR3 has 14 amino acids. Trimming took 2 bases from V and 1 from J, leaving 7 bases between them. The CDR3 bases are TGTGCCAGCAGTTACGAGGGGGGCACAGATACGCAGTATTTT. This encodes CASSYEGGTDTQYF.

The chain uses TRBV5-4 and TRBJ2-2, with a tentative D call TRBD1 (5 bases). V lost 4 bases and J 1 base, leaving 11 bases between the germline ends. CDR1 and CDR2 (germline): SGHNT, YYREEE (reference sequence). The CDR3 sequence is 15 residues long. The CDR3 reads CASSQGYRNTGELFF. The CDR3 coding sequence is TGTGCCAGCAGCCAGGGTTACAGGAACACCGGGGAGCTGTTTTTT.

The CDR3 DNA reads TGCGCTTGCTTGGGGGGGCCCTACACCTTC. Encoded protein: CACLGGPYTF. V usage is TRBV23-1 and J usage is TRBJ1-2; D may be TRBD1 (6 bases). TRBV23-1 is marked as an open reading frame, function uncertain. The CDR3 has 10 amino acids.

Turning to this clone: At one of its ends the junction is not consistent with the germline gene, which may arise from a read error. The chain has TRBV28 and TRBJ2-7, with D perhaps TRBD2 (10 bases). Looked up from germline, CDR1 is MDHEN and CDR2 is SYDVKM. This CDR3 region has 18 residues. The CDR3 coding sequence is TGTGCCAGCACCGAGGCACCGGGACAGGGAGGGACTAGCGAACCAAAGGGCTTC. It translates to CASTEAPGQGGTSEPKGF. Using reference TRBV28 and TRBJ2-7 for the parts outside the CDR3, the full variable domain is DVKVTQSSRYLVKRTGEKVFLECVQDMDHENMFWYRQDPGLGLRLIYFSYDVKMKEKGDIPEGYSVSREKKERFSLILESASTNQTSMYLCASTEAPGQGGTSEPKGFGPGTRLTVT.

This chain connects TRBV2 to TRBJ1-1; possibly TRBD1 for D (6 bases). This CDR3 region has 14 residues. Trimming left V 6 bases short and J 1 base short, with 12 bases between. The V gene's germline CDR1 is SNHLY and CDR2 FYNNEI. The CDR3 coding sequence is TGTGCCAGCAGAGTACAGGGTAGGAACACTGAAGCTTTCTTT. This gives the protein CASRVQGRNTEAFF.

The DNA for the CDR3 is TGCGCCAGCAGCCACGACAGGGTTAAAGAGACCCAGTACTTC. Residues: CASSHDRVKETQYF. The V and J genes are TRBV5-1 and TRBJ2-5; 7 bases are shared with TRBD1. The CDR3 runs 14 residues. The V gene end was trimmed by 4 bases and the J gene end by 3 bases; junction bases not matched to a gene: 6. In germline, CDR1 is SGHRS, CDR2 YFSETQ.

The chain joins TRBV4-2 to TRBJ1-1; D possibly corresponds to TRBD1 (5 bases). V shed 1 base and J shed 5 bases, with 26 bases lying between them. The germline V gene has CDR1 LGHNA and CDR2 YNFKEQ. The length of the CDR3 is 19 residues. CDR3 protein: CASSQGGGERFVTKTEAFF. In DNA form, the CDR3 reads TGTGCCAGCAGCCAAGGGGGCGGGGAGCGGTTCGTAACCAAAACTGAAGCTTTCTTT.

V usage is TRBV2 and J usage is TRBJ2-1; D call uncertain. Germline-derived CDR1 and CDR2 are SNHLY and FYNNEI. CDR3 length equals 14 residues. V was pared by 4 bases and J by 10 bases, with 17 bases between. Here the CDR3 DNA reads TGTGCCAGCAGTGTCAGTCTAGATACCAGCGAGCAGTTCTTC. Protein sequence: CASSVSLDTSEQFF.

The V gene is TRBV11-2, the J gene TRBJ1-1, with D maybe TRBD1 (5 bases). Trimming removed 4 bases at V and 6 bases at J, with 12 bases between. Germline lookup yields CDR1 SGHAT and CDR2 FQNNGV. The CDR3 spans 13 residues. The CDR3 is CASSSLGGAEAFF. The CDR3 nucleotides are TGTGCCAGCAGCTCCCTGGGGGGGGCTGAAGCTTTCTTT.

This sequence joins TRBV6-5 and TRBJ2-2, with 8 bases lining up with TRBD1. The germline V gene encodes CDR1 MNHEY and CDR2 SVGAGI. Germline trimming cut 8 bases from V and 1 base from J; bases unmatched to any gene: 3. The length of the CDR3 is 14 residues. CDR3 sequence (DNA): TGTGCCAGCCTCACAGGGGGGAACACCGGGGAGCTGTTTTTT. Translating gives CASLTGGNTGELFF.

J is TRBJ2-5 and V is TRBV5-1; no definite D call. V dropped 0 bases and J dropped 2 bases, with 5 bases sitting between them. This CDR3 has 13 amino acids. Germline CDR1 and CDR2: SGHRS and YFSETQ. Here the CDR3 DNA reads TGCGCCAGCAGCTTGGGAGCGCAAGAGACCCAGTACTTC. Translated, it gives CASSLGAQETQYF. The complete variable domain, with remaining parts taken from reference TRBV5-1 and TRBJ2-5, reads KAGVTQTPRYLIKTRGQQVTLSCSPISGHRSVSWYQQTPGQGLQFLFEYFSETQRNKGNFPGRFSGRQFSNSRSEMNVSTLELGDSALYLCASSLGAQETQYFGPGTRLLVL.

The J gene is TRBJ1-1, the V gene TRBV18, with TRBD1 identical over 9 bases. Germline values: CDR1 KGHSH, CDR2 LQKENI. J gave up 6 bases and V 2 bases, and 4 bases lay outside the gene matches. CDR3 size: 14 residues. CDR3 DNA: TGTGCCAGCTCACCAGGGACAGGGTACCCTGAAGCTTTCTTT. This codes for CASSPGTGYPEAFF.

The chain joins TRBV7-2 to TRBJ2-3; 13 bases map to TRBD2. V lost 1 base, J lost 8 bases, and 9 bases stayed unmatched. CDR3 length equals 17 residues. Germline V gene data show CDR1 as SGHTA and CDR2 as FQGNSA. Here the CDR3 reads CASSLGKGLAGVSTQYF. Written as DNA, the CDR3 is TGTGCCAGCAGCTTAGGAAAAGGACTAGCGGGGGTCAGTACGCAGTATTTT.

This clone was recorded a few times. This rearrangement joins TRBV6-6 to TRBJ2-1, with 9 bases lining up with TRBD2. Germline CDR1 reads MNHNY; CDR2 reads SVGAGI (reference sequence). The V and J ends lost 6 bases and 9 bases, in that order; junction bases with no gene match: 12. The CDR3 is made up of 15 amino acids. The CDR3 DNA reads as TGTGCCAGCAGAGTGGACGGCGGGGGGGCCGGTGAGCAGTTCTTC. It translates to CASRVDGGGAGEQFF.

A note on this clone: Other DNA variants within this sample encode the same CDR3. This chain links TRBV7-9 with TRBJ1-1; D not certain. The ends were cut back, 3 bases at V and 0 bases at J, with 5 bases in the middle. CDR1 is SEHNR, CDR2 FQNEAQ, per germline (reference sequence). The CDR3 is 13 residues long. The CDR3 protein is CASSFQMNTEAFF. The CDR3 region has the DNA TGTGCCAGCAGCTTCCAGATGAACACTGAAGCTTTCTTT.

V is TRBV19 and J is TRBJ2-1; no clear D gene. This CDR3 has 13 amino acids. Trimming pared 4 bases from V and 7 bases from J, leaving 11 bases between. The germline CDR1 and CDR2 sequences are LNHDA and SQIVND (reference sequence). CDR3 nucleotide sequence: TGTGCCAGTAGTACGTTACTCGCAAATGAGCAGTTCTTC. This sequence encodes CASSTLLANEQFF.

This rearrangement joins TRBV27 to TRBJ2-1; D is possibly TRBD1 (6 bases). Germline-derived CDR1 and CDR2 are MNHEY and SMNVEV (reference sequence). V was pared by 3 bases and J by 6 bases, with 9 bases between. The CDR3 extends over 13 amino acids. CDR3 amino acids: CASSFWGRNEQFF. The CDR3 DNA reads TGTGCCAGCAGTTTTTGGGGGCGCAATGAGCAGTTCTTC.

The rearrangement links TRBV2 to TRBJ2-1; D is possibly TRBD2 (6 bases). The CDR3 sequence is 14 residues long. CDR1 and CDR2 (germline): SNHLY, FYNNEI. V was cut by 5 bases and J by 7 bases, with 15 bases left in between. CDR3 sequence: CASSPGAAGNEQFF. The DNA for the CDR3 is TGTGCCAGCAGTCCCGGGGCCGCGGGAAATGAGCAGTTCTTC.